Sequencing of this T cell receptor beta chain was carried out in a study of breast tumors, draining lymph nodes, adjacent tissues. TCRdb independently ran MiXCR on the multiplex PCR reads; one entry per CDR3 protein. The data show fewer than 150,000 distinct CDR3 sequences, 21% seen once. The V gene lost 0 bases and the J gene lost 0 bases, with 5 bases spanning the gap. The CDR3 runs 15 residues. Germline V gene lookup returns CDR1 MDHEN and CDR2 SYDVKM. This clonotype occurred a few times. The antigen is not known. Axillary draining lymph nodes of breast cancer patients supplied the node samples. Study-wide results and caveats: Tumor TCR diversity was below lymph nodes but above nontumor tissue. Luminal-like breast cancer showed significantly higher tumor–nontumor repertoire similarity than basal-like. Findings are consistent with lymph node origin and intratumoral expansion of most tumor T cells.

J is TRBJ1-4 and V is TRBV28, with D unclear. The receptor comes from a female donor with breast cancer. Some clones in this sample may be carry-over from other donors' samples. Sequencing used axillary lymph node tissue. CDR3 sequence reads: CASSLWDATNEKLFF. Here the CDR3 DNA reads TGTGCCAGCAGTTTATGGGACGCAACTAATGAAAAACTGTTTTTT.